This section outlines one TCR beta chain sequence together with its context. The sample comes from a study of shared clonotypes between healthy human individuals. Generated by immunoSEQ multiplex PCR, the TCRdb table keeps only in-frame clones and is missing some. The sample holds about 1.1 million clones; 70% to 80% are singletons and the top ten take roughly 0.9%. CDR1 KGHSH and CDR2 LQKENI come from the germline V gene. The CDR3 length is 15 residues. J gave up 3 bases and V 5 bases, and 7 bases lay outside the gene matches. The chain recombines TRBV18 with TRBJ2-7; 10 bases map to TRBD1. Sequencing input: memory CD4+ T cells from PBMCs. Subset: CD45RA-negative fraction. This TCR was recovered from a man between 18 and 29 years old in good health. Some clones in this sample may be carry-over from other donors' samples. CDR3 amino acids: CASSGWTGGDYEQYF. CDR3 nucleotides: TGTGCCAGCTCAGGTTGGACAGGGGGAGACTACGAGCAGTACTTC.